This is a list of T cell receptor beta chains from one sample in a study of blood T cell repertoires in COVID-19. Clones were read by immunoSEQ multiplex PCR, and TCRdb kept only the in-frame ones, dropping some. The table has about 18,000 clones, 80% to 90% seen once; the top ten hold approximately 10%. Sequencing was done on a sample of peripheral blood. The receptor set was obtained from a human donor in a cohort sampled during active COVID-19. CDR3s include the opening cysteine and the closing phenylalanine or tryptophan. D genes are given only for firm matches. Clone size appears in some rows only: once, few, many, or a class for an expanded clone.

clone size	D gene	V gene	J gene	CDR3 protein	CDR3 DNA
.	.	TRBV5-1	TRBJ2-5	CASSPRGSGAKETQYF	TGCGCCAGCAGCCCACGGGGTAGCGGAGCAAAAGAGACCCAGTACTTC
.	.	TRBV18	TRBJ1-2	CASSPAFAGNYGYTF	TGTGCCAGCTCACCAGCTTTCGCAGGGAACTATGGCTACACCTTC
.	.	TRBV4-3	TRBJ1-2	CASSQERVASHGYTF	TGCGCCAGCAGCCAAGAACGGGTGGCGTCCCATGGCTACACCTTC
.	.	TRBV28	TRBJ1-2	CASSSGFYGYTF	TGTGCCAGCAGTTCAGGGTTCTATGGCTACACCTTC
few	.	TRBV24-1	TRBJ1-5	CATSAEGAGNQPQHF	TGTGCCACCTCAGCGGAGGGTGCAGGCAATCAGCCCCAGCATTTT
few	.	TRBV28	TRBJ1-2	CASIRGGNYGYTF	TGTGCCAGCATCCGGGGGGGAAACTATGGCTACACCTTC
.	TRBD2	TRBV28	TRBJ2-3	CASSKAGDNTQYF	TGTGCCAGCAGTAAGGCGGGAGATAATACGCAGTATTTT
.	TRBD1	TRBV5-1	TRBJ2-5	CASSFGTGQETQYF	TGCGCCAGCAGCTTCGGGACAGGGCAAGAGACCCAGTACTTC
.	TRBD1	TRBV28	TRBJ1-5	CASSSMGQGNQPQHF	TGTGCCAGCAGTTCGATGGGACAGGGGAATCAGCCCCAGCATTTT
.	.	TRBV7-9	TRBJ2-5	CASSFGVGSDQYF	TGTGCCAGCAGCTTCGGAGTCGGCTCAGACCAGTACTTC
.	.	TRBV10-3	TRBJ2-7	CAISLRGPSYEQYF	TGTGCCATCAGTCTCAGGGGACCATCCTACGAGCAGTACTTC
.	TRBD1	TRBV4-1	TRBJ1-2	CASSHKGDRNYGYTF	TGCGCCAGCAGCCACAAAGGGGACAGGAACTATGGCTACACCTTC
.	TRBD1	TRBV29-1	TRBJ1-2	CSVAQGDYGYTF	TGCAGCGTTGCACAGGGGGACTATGGCTACACCTTC
.	.	TRBV18	TRBJ2-3	CASSSLRSSTDTQYF	TGTGCCAGCTCATCCCTCCGGTCTAGCACAGATACGCAGTATTTT
.	TRBD1	TRBV28	TRBJ2-1	CATRQGNYEQFF	TGTGCCACCCGACAGGGGAACTATGAGCAGTTCTTC
once	.	TRBV2	TRBJ2-7	CASSESQGTEQYF	TGTGCCAGCAGTGAATCACAGGGAACCGAGCAGTACTTC
.	TRBD1	TRBV2	TRBJ1-6	CASRAPGQGFSPLHF	TGTGCCAGCAGGGCACCGGGACAGGGTTTCTCACCCCTCCACTTT
.	TRBD1	TRBV11-1	TRBJ2-3	CASSPTGQGTAGTQYF	TGTGCCAGCAGCCCCACTGGACAGGGGACGGCGGGGACGCAGTATTTT
.	.	TRBV6-4	TRBJ1-5	CASRQQGFGQPQHF	TGTGCCAGCAGACAACAGGGATTCGGACAGCCCCAGCATTTT
.	TRBD1	TRBV7-8	TRBJ2-3	CASSSRDSASTDTQYF	TGTGCCAGCAGCTCCCGGGACAGTGCTAGCACAGATACGCAGTATTTT
few	.	TRBV5-1	TRBJ1-1	CASSLEERTEAFF	TGCGCCAGCAGCTTGGAAGAGAGGACTGAAGCTTTCTTT
.	TRBD1	TRBV27	TRBJ2-2	CASSLYRGLGELFF	TGTGCCAGTTCACTTTACAGGGGGCTGGGGGAGCTGTTTTTT
.	TRBD1	TRBV19	TRBJ1-1	CASSIQPRGASTEAFF	TGTGCCAGTAGTATCCAACCCAGGGGGGCGAGCACTGAAGCTTTCTTT
.	.	TRBV5-8	TRBJ1-2	CASSYDTGAVGAYGYTF	TGTGCCAGCAGCTATGATACTGGAGCTGTGGGGGCCTATGGCTACACCTTC
.	TRBD2	TRBV6-2/TRBV6-3	TRBJ2-3	CASSYSPGLAGGNTDTQYF	TGTGCCAGCAGTTATTCCCCGGGACTAGCGGGAGGAAACACAGATACGCAGTATTTT
.	.	TRBV5-1	TRBJ2-2	CASSLDNPFGETGELFF	TGCGCCAGCAGCTTGGATAATCCCTTCGGAGAGACCGGGGAGCTGTTTTTT
.	TRBD1	TRBV18	TRBJ1-4	CASSPEDRDEKLFF	TGTGCCAGCTCACCGGAAGACAGGGATGAAAAACTGTTTTTT
.	.	TRBV23-1	TRBJ1-5	CASSQRDNQPQHF	TGCGCCAGCAGTCAGCGAGACAATCAGCCCCAGCATTTT
.	.	TRBV19	TRBJ1-5	CASSIGTQGANQPQHF	TGTGCCAGTAGCATCGGGACTCAAGGGGCCAATCAGCCCCAGCATTTT
once	.	TRBV4-3	TRBJ1-1	CASSPQQSMNTEAFF	TGCGCCAGCAGCCCACAACAGAGCATGAACACTGAAGCTTTCTTT
.	TRBD1	TRBV3-1/TRBV3-2	TRBJ2-1	CASSRQGVWNEQFF	TGTGCCAGCAGCCGACAGGGGGTGTGGAATGAGCAGTTCTTC
.	TRBD1	TRBV9	TRBJ2-7	CASSGVGTGRSYEQYF	TGTGCCAGCAGCGGTGTCGGGACAGGGCGCTCCTACGAGCAGTACTTC
.	.	TRBV9	TRBJ1-1	CASSVGGDNTEAFF	TGTGCCAGCAGCGTAGGCGGGGACAACACTGAAGCTTTCTTT
once	TRBD2	TRBV24-1	TRBJ2-5	CATSAKGLAGVEETQYF	TGTGCCACCAGTGCAAAGGGACTAGCGGGAGTGGAAGAGACCCAGTACTTC
.	TRBD2	TRBV7-9	TRBJ2-7	CASSLAGGASYEQYF	TGTGCCAGCAGCTTAGCGGGAGGGGCCTCCTACGAGCAGTACTTC